The 2 T cell receptor beta chains below all came from one sample that was sequenced in a study of shared clonotypes between healthy human individuals. Measured with immunoSEQ multiplex PCR; TCRdb has only the in-frame clones, and not every one. The sample lists a few million clones, approximately 93% occurring once. The specimen was naive CD4+ T cells from PBMCs. As to subset: CD45RA+ positively selected. The receptors stem from a young man in good health. Some clones in this sample may be carry-over from other donors' samples.

The chain joins TRBV9 to TRBJ2-1; 7 nucleotides align to TRBD2. CDR1 and CDR2 from the germline V gene are SGDLS and YYNGEE. The CDR3 runs 17 residues. The J segment lost 0 bases and the V segment lost 4 bases, leaving 10 bases of the junction unmatched. The CDR3 coding sequence is TGTGCCAGCAGCTTCATCGATCGGGGGGACTCCTACAATGAGCAGTTCTTC. Amino acid sequence: CASSFIDRGDSYNEQFF.

The V call is TRBV12-1, the J call TRBJ2-4; the D call of TRBD2 is as the table states it, not checked on the DNA. TRBV12-1 is a pseudogene segment. The CDR3 spans 17 residues. The CDR3 is CASSSPDYPVPQNIQYF. Here the CDR3 DNA reads TGTGCCAGCAGCTCTCCGGACTATCCCGTTCCCCAAAACATTCAGTACTTC.